A selection of T cell receptor beta chains follows, all from one sample in a study of Ad26.COV2.S vaccination and SARS-CoV-2 variants. Assay: immunoSEQ multiplex PCR; the TCRdb copy retains only in-frame clones and omits some. This sample has about 680,000 clones; around 90% occur once, and the top ten carry roughly 1.5%. The material was peripheral blood, obtained in a trial of Ad26.COV2.S vaccine versus placebo. The origin of the receptors is a person between 18 and 65 years old who received the Ad26.COV2.S COVID-19 vaccine or a placebo. Each CDR3 is given with its conserved first and last residue. A D gene is named only where the DNA matches it firmly. A clone size is listed for some rows: how often the clone was seen (once, few, many), or a class if it is expanded.

d_call clone_size j_call v_call cdr3_nt cdr3_aa
- - TRBJ2-7 TRBV7-2 TGTGCCAGCAGCTTTTCCGGGACGTACGGGTACGAGCAGTACTTC CASSFSGTYGYEQYF
TRBD1 once TRBJ1-6 TRBV27 TGTGCCAGCAGTTCGGCCGGGACAGCAACTTCACCCCTCCACTTT CASSSAGTATSPLHF
- - TRBJ1-2 TRBV19 TGTGCCAGTAGTATAGGAACAGGCGGGCTTGGCTACACCTTC CASSIGTGGLGYTF
TRBD1 - TRBJ2-5 TRBV18 TGTGCCAGCTCCCCTCAGGGGGTAAAGGAGACCCAGTACTTC CASSPQGVKETQYF
- - TRBJ1-1 TRBV19 TGTGCCAGTCACGGGACCCGAACCGTGAACACTGAAGCTTTCTTT CASHGTRTVNTEAFF
- - TRBJ2-7 TRBV6-5 TGTGCCAGCTCTGGGGAAGGGGCCATCTACGAGCAGTACTTC CASSGEGAIYEQYF
- - TRBJ1-1 TRBV6-5 TGTGCCAGCAGTACGATAACTTTAAACGGGGAAGCTTTCTTT CASSTITLNGEAFF
- - TRBJ2-2 TRBV10-3 TGTGCCATCAGAGGTACAGGGTTCCACACCGGGGAGCTGTTTTTT CAIRGTGFHTGELFF
TRBD1 - TRBJ1-1 TRBV30 TGTGCCTGGAGTGTTAGTCGACAGGGGAACACTGAAGCTTTCTTT CAWSVSRQGNTEAFF
- - TRBJ1-2 TRBV6-5 TGTGCCAGCATTTTCGACAGACTCTCCGCCTATGGCTACACCTTC CASIFDRLSAYGYTF
- once TRBJ2-7 TRBV6-2/TRBV6-3 TGTGCCAGCAGTTTTCGGACACTAACCTACGAGCAGTACTTC CASSFRTLTYEQYF
- - TRBJ2-1 TRBV15 TGTGCCACCAGCAGCCCCTGGACCTACAATGAGCAGTTCTTC CATSSPWTYNEQFF
- - TRBJ2-6 TRBV2 TGTGCCAGCAGTGAAATTTCCTCTAGGGCCAACGTCCTGACTTTC CASSEISSRANVLTF
- once TRBJ2-1 TRBV7-2 TGTGCCAGCAGCCCGACTAGGAATGAGCAGTTCTTC CASSPTRNEQFF
- - TRBJ1-2 TRBV7-2 TGTGCCAGCACCCTGGGAGGGGGGCGCTATGGCTACACCTTC CASTLGGGRYGYTF
- - TRBJ2-5 TRBV2 TGTGCCAGCCTTTACGGGCCCCCAGGGGAGACCCAGTACTTC CASLYGPPGETQYF
- - TRBJ1-5 TRBV21-1 TGTGCCAGCAGCAAAGCGTCACGGCCTCATCAGCCCCAGCATTTT CASSKASRPHQPQHF
TRBD1 - TRBJ1-2 TRBV6-5 TGTGCCAGCAACTTACAGGGGAACTATGGCTACACCTTC CASNLQGNYGYTF
- - TRBJ2-2 TRBV9 TGTGCCAGCAGCCCCGGGACATTGAACACCGGGGAGCTGTTTTTT CASSPGTLNTGELFF
- once TRBJ1-5 TRBV27 TGTGCCAGCAGTTTTAGGGGAAGATTACAGCCCCAGCATTTT CASSFRGRLQPQHF
- - TRBJ2-1 TRBV20-1 TGCAGTGCTAGTTCGGGCTGGGTCGATGAGCAGTTCTTC CSASSGWVDEQFF
- - TRBJ2-7 TRBV27 TGTGCCAGCAGTTTGAACAGGGTACACGAGCAGTACTTC CASSLNRVHEQYF
TRBD2 - TRBJ2-1 TRBV20-1 TGCAGTGCTAGTGTAGCGGGAGCTTGGGAGCAGTTCTTC CSASVAGAWEQFF
- - TRBJ1-5 TRBV19 TGTGCCAGTAGCACAGACGGCAGGGGCAATCAGCCCCAGCATTTT CASSTDGRGNQPQHF
- - TRBJ1-6 TRBV7-9 TGTGCCAGCAGCGACTGGGACTTTTACTATTCACCCCTCCACTTT CASSDWDFYYSPLHF
TRBD1 - TRBJ1-1 TRBV27 TGTGCCAGCAGTTTCAGGGACAGGCTTACTGAAGCTTTCTTT CASSFRDRLTEAFF
- - TRBJ1-2 TRBV10-3 TGTGCCATCAGTGAGTCGAAGGATAGGTACACCTTC CAISESKDRYTF
TRBD1 - TRBJ2-7 TRBV6-5 TGTGCCAGCAGCCGGGACAGGGCTTACGAGCAGTACTTC CASSRDRAYEQYF
TRBD2 - TRBJ2-1 TRBV25-1 TGTGCCAGCAGTCCCCACCGACGGGCGGGAGGCAATGAGCAGTTCTTC CASSPHRRAGGNEQFF
TRBD1 - TRBJ1-1 TRBV10-3 TGTGCCATCAAGGCGGACAGGGGCAGGACTGAAGCTTTCTTT CAIKADRGRTEAFF
- - TRBJ1-6 TRBV19 TGTGCCAGTAGCGCCGGGTCACCCCTCCACTTT CASSAGSPLHF
- - TRBJ1-2 TRBV5-1 TGCGCCAGCAGCTTACGTCAAGGCGGCTGGAAAAACTATGGCTACACCTTC CASSLRQGGWKNYGYTF
- - TRBJ1-4 TRBV7-9 TGTGCCAGCAGCTTACACACAACTAATGAAAAACTGTTTTTT CASSLHTTNEKLFF
- - TRBJ1-2 TRBV6-5 TGTGCCAGCAGTCATCGGACAGACCTGAATGGCTACACCTTC CASSHRTDLNGYTF
- few TRBJ2-2 TRBV7-9 TGTGCCAGCAGCTTAGAGGGAACCGGGGAGCTGTTTTTT CASSLEGTGELFF
TRBD1 - TRBJ2-6 TRBV6-2/TRBV6-3 TGTGCCAGCAGTTACTGGACAGGGGGGAGCTCTGGGGCCAACGTCCTGACTTTC CASSYWTGGSSGANVLTF
TRBD2 few TRBJ2-7 TRBV3-1/TRBV3-2 TGTGCCAGCAGCCAGCCCGGGACTAGCGGTACTTACGAGCAGTACTTC CASSQPGTSGTYEQYF
TRBD2 - TRBJ2-1 TRBV3-1/TRBV3-2 TGTGCCAGCAGCCAACTAGCGGGGGGCTACTACAATGAGCAGTTCTTC CASSQLAGGYYNEQFF